Given below is one TCR beta chain in context. The record originates from a study of Graves' ophthalmopathy and Graves' hyperthyroidism. Amplifying from RNA transcripts, the study obtained TCR beta CDR3 regions. Second-round multiplex PCR followed a first-round RT-PCR using HTBI primers. A single record per CDR3 protein comes from TCRdb applying MiXCR to the multiplex PCR reads. The top ten hold over 7.5% of the sample, which has roughly 500,000 distinct CDR3 sequences, about an eighth seen once. Uncontrolled infections, other autoimmune diseases, pregnancy or lactation barred patients from enrollment. Trimming pared 2 bases from V and 10 bases from J, leaving 8 bases between. Germline V gene sequence: CDR1 MNHNS, CDR2 SASEGT. This CDR3 is 11 amino acids long.

The chain employs TRBV6-1 and TRBJ1-2, with a tentative D call TRBD1 (5 bases). The material sequenced was blood. This clonotype originated in a woman in her thirties with Graves' ophthalmopathy. CDR3 protein: CASSEKGDYTF. The CDR3 nucleotides are TGTGCCAGCAGTGAAAAAGGGGACTACACCTTC.